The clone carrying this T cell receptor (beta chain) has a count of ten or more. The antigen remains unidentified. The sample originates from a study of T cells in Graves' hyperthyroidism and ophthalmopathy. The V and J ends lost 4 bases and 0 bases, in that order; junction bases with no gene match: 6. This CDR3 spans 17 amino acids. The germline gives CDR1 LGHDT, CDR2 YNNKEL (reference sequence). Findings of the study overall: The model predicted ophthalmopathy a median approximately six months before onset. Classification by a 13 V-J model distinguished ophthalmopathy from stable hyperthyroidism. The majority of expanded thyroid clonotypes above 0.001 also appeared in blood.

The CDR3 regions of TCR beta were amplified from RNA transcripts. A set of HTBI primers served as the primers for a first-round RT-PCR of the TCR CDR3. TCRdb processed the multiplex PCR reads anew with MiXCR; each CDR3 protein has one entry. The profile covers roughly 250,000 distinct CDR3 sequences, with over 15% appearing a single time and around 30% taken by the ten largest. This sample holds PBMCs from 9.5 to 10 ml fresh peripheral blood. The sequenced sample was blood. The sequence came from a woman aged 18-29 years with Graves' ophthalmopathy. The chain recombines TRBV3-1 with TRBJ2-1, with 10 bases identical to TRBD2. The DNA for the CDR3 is TGTGCCAGCAGCCGAGGTAGCGGGGGGAGCTCCTACAATGAGCAGTTCTTC. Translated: CASSRGSGGSSYNEQFF.